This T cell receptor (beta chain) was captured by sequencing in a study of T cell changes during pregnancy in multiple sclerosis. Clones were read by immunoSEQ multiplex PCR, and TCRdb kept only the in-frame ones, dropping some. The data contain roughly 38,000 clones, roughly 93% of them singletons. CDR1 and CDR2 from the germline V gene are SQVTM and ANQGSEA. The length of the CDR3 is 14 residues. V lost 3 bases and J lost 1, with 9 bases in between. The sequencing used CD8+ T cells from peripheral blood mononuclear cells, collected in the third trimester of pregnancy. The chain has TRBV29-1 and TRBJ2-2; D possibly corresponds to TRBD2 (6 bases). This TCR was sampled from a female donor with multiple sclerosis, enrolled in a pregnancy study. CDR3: CSVEEGWNTGELFF. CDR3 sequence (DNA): TGCAGCGTTGAGGAGGGGTGGAACACCGGGGAGCTGTTTTTT.